This TCR delta chain was retrieved from a study of gamma-delta T cells after stem cell transplantation. This clone ranks as large. Other DNA sequences in the same sample also yield this CDR3. TCRdb made new clone calls on the RT-PCR reads using CATT. Here the sample spans 2,500 or so delta-chain clones, 7.5% to 8.5% being singletons. The CDR3 runs to 15 residues. Germline CDR1 and CDR2: GEAIGNYY and EKD. Trimming removed 0 bases from V and 3 bases from J; junction bases left unmatched: 6. The rearrangement joins TRDV2 to TRDJ1; 7 bases are a match to TRDD3. The sample taken for sequencing was gamma-delta T cells. The source of this sequence is a human donor. It is not recorded whose cells these are; they may come from a transplant donor. The CDR3 nucleotides are TGTGCCTGTGACACCGTGGGGATAATGGCCGATAAACTCATCTTT. Amino acids: CACDTVGIMADKLIF.